Reported below is one T cell receptor beta chain. Produced via immunoSEQ multiplex PCR; TCRdb's table is partial and in-frame only. The sample gives around 80,000 clones, about 96% of which show up once; about 0.3% is in the top ten. These data originate in a study of technical replicates of blood from a few donors. CDR1 is SGHNT, CDR2 YYREEE, per germline (reference sequence). CDR3 length equals 16 residues. The V gene lost 0 bases and the J gene lost 8 bases, with 17 bases spanning the gap. The receptor was isolated from a human donor in good health. The sequenced sample consisted of T cells isolated from PBMCs. The chain has TRBV5-4 and TRBJ1-4; tentatively, D is TRBD1 (6 bases). The chain's CDR3 is CASSLDPTDGGEKLFF. In DNA, the CDR3 is TGTGCCAGCAGCTTGGACCCTACTGATGGGGGCGAAAAACTGTTTTTT.